This T cell receptor (beta chain) was sequenced for a study of cytomegalovirus exposure and HLA in healthy donors. The repertoire was sequenced with immunoSEQ multiplex PCR; TCRdb's copy has only in-frame clones and lacks some. The sample contains about 180,000 clones, around nine tenths of which appear only once. These donors were members of the roughly 110-subject validation cohort, a group separate from the roughly 670-subject first cohort. Sequencing was performed on PBMCs. The clonotype comes from a woman aged 30 to 39 in good health and CMV-seronegative.

The DNA of the CDR3 is TGTGCCAGCAGCTCGTCGAACTACTATGGCTACACCTTC. It is translated as CASSSSNYYGYTF. This sequence joins TRBV11-2 and TRBJ1-2, with D hard to call. The CDR3 consists of 13 residues. V lost 4 bases, J lost 3 bases, and 9 bases lay in between. Germline CDR1 reads SGHAT; CDR2 reads FQNNGV.